This T cell receptor beta chain was sequenced for a study of T cells expressing NK-cell markers. Study as a whole: Researchers got TCR beta repertoires out of sorted CD3+CD56+NKG2C+, CD3+CD56+NKG2C- and CD3+CD56-NKG2C+ T cells. In the group of eight sequenced donors, seven were HCMV-seropositive and one was seronegative.

This CDR3 region has 17 residues. Germline CDR1 reads LGHNA; CDR2 reads YSLEER. A remark on this clonotype: What it binds is unknown.

TCRdb reanalyzed the 5' RACE reads, giving one entry per CDR3 protein sequence and no DNA. This listing includes 550,000 to 600,000 distinct CDR3 sequences. Study findings and constraints: Unclear, still, was the HCMV specificity of the expanded NKG2C+ T cell clones.

This sequence was found in a man between 18 and 35 years old in good health. The sample comprised blood T cells: a sorted CD56 or NKG2C T cell subset, CD4+ or CD8+ T cells, or bulk PBMC T cells (not recorded which). The V and J genes are TRBV4-3 and TRBJ2-3; no DNA is available, so the TRBD1 call from TCRdb remains unchecked. The CDR3 is CASSQFDLDRGTDTQYF.